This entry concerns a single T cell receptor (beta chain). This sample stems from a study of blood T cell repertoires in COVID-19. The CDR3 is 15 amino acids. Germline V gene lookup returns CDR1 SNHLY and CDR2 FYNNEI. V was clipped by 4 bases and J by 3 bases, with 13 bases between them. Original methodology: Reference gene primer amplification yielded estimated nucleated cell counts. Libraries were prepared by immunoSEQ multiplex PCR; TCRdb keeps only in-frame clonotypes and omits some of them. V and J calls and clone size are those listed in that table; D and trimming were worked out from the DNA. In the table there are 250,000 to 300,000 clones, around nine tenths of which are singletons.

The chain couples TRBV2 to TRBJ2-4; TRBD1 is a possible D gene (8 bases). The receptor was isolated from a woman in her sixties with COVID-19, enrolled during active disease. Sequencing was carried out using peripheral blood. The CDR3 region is CASSATGGGKNIQYF. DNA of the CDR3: TGTGCCAGCAGTGCTACAGGGGGGGGCAAAAACATTCAGTACTTC.